A single sample gave rise to the 20 T cell receptor beta chains below, sequenced in a study of technical replicates of blood from a handful of donors. Sequenced by immunoSEQ multiplex PCR; TCRdb stores in-frame clones only, minus some. The sample carries some 71,000 clones, around 97% recorded once. Input material: T cells isolated from PBMCs. Source of these receptors: a human donor in good health.

V is TRBV4-2 and J is TRBJ1-4, with D perhaps matching TRBD1 (6 bases). CDR3 length equals 15 residues. The V gene's germline CDR1 is LGHNA and CDR2 YNFKEQ. The ends were cut back, 0 bases at V and 7 bases at J, with 12 bases in the middle. CDR3 loop: CASSQERGGPEKLFF. In DNA, the CDR3 is TGTGCCAGCAGCCAAGAACGAGGGGGACCTGAAAAACTGTTTTTT.

V gene TRBV15 combines with J gene TRBJ1-2; no clear D gene. Trimming left V 3 bases short and J 7 bases short, with 12 bases between. The CDR3 is made up of 13 amino acids. Germline V gives CDR1 LNHNV, CDR2 YYDKDF (reference sequence). CDR3 DNA sequence: TGTGCCACCAGCAGTACGAACAGCCGTGGCTACACCTTC. It translates to CATSSTNSRGYTF. Looking up the rest from reference TRBV15 and TRBJ1-2 gives the full variable domain: DAMVIQNPRYQVTQFGKPVTLSCSQTLNHNVMYWYQQKSSQAPKLLFHYYDKDFNNEADTPDNFQSRRPNTSFCFLDIRSPGLGDTAMYLCATSSTNSRGYTFGSGTRLTVV.

V and J are TRBV28 and TRBJ2-1, with TRBD1 matching 7 bases. The CDR3 extends over 14 amino acids. Germline trimming cut 10 bases from V and 4 bases from J; bases unmatched to any gene: 10. CDR1 is MDHEN and CDR2 is SYDVKM in the germline V gene. DNA for the CDR3: TGTGCCACCCAGGGTCCGGGACAGTACAATGAGCAGTTCTTC. As protein: CATQGPGQYNEQFF. Full variable domain (outside the CDR3, taken from reference TRBV28 and TRBJ2-1): DVKVTQSSRYLVKRTGEKVFLECVQDMDHENMFWYRQDPGLGLRLIYFSYDVKMKEKGDIPEGYSVSREKKERFSLILESASTNQTSMYLCATQGPGQYNEQFFGPGTRLTVL.

The gene calls are TRBV28 and TRBJ2-3, with D possibly matching TRBD1 (6 bases). Germline V lookup: CDR1 MDHEN, CDR2 SYDVKM. The V end lost 6 bases, the J end lost 5 bases, and 9 bases lay between the germline ends. The CDR3 spans 12 residues. The CDR3 nucleotides are TGTGCCAGCAGGCTGACAGGAGATACGCAGTATTTT. This sequence encodes CASRLTGDTQYF.

This clone was seen once. The chain carries TRBV6-5 and TRBJ2-3, with D maybe TRBD1 (5 bases). Germline CDR1 is MNHEY and CDR2 is SVGAGI. The CDR3 consists of 14 residues. Trimming stripped 4 bases from V and 4 bases from J, with 12 bases between. DNA for the CDR3: TGTGCCAGCAGTTTCACAGGTCTGGCAGATACGCAGTATTTT. This encodes CASSFTGLADTQYF.

The CDR3 sequence is CASGLGLTSGVGDTQYF. In nucleotides, the CDR3 is TGTGCTAGTGGTTTGGGCCTGACTAGCGGGGTGGGAGATACGCAGTATTTT. This chain uses TRBV12-5 with TRBJ2-3; 11 nucleotides agree with TRBD2. The CDR3 is made up of 17 amino acids. Germline CDR1 is LGHNT and CDR2 is FRNRAP. With 1 base clipped from V and 5 bases from J, the junction kept 8 bases outside the gene matches.

The chain is built from TRBV25-1 and TRBJ1-3; 7 bases match TRBD1. Germline assignment: CDR1 MGHDK and CDR2 SYGVNS. There are 16 residues in the CDR3. The ends lost 4 bases at V and 1 base at J; junction bases unmatched: 7. The CDR3 here is CASSARDRGSGNTIYF. CDR3 DNA sequence: TGTGCCAGCAGTGCCAGGGACAGAGGATCTGGAAACACCATATATTTT.

The chain links TRBV2 to TRBJ1-1; D gene unclear. CDR1 SNHLY and CDR2 FYNNEI come from the germline V gene. The CDR3 is 13 amino acids. V shed 4 bases and J shed 2 bases, with 8 bases lying between them. The CDR3: CASSVSVNTEAFF. The CDR3 DNA is TGTGCCAGCAGTGTATCTGTTAACACTGAAGCTTTCTTT.

V usage is TRBV28 and J usage is TRBJ2-3; D is perhaps TRBD1 (6 bases). The CDR3 spans 14 residues. V dropped 10 bases and J dropped 4 bases, with 18 bases sitting between them. The V gene's germline CDR1 is MDHEN and CDR2 SYDVKM. The CDR3 spells CATIAGTNSDTQYF. CDR3 DNA sequence: TGTGCCACCATAGCCGGGACAAATTCAGATACGCAGTATTTT.

The chain couples TRBV10-3 to TRBJ2-7; 9 bases map to TRBD2. CDR3 length: 16 amino acids. Germline V gene sequence: CDR1 ENHRY, CDR2 SYGVKD. V lost 3 bases and J lost 3; bases outside the gene matches: 9. The CDR3 DNA sequence: TGTGCCATCAGTGAACTACTAGCGGGCGATCTCTACGAGCAGTACTTC. Translation: CAISELLAGDLYEQYF.

The chain couples TRBV4-1 to TRBJ1-2, with TRBD1 matching 8 bases. The ends lost 1 base at V and 2 bases at J; junction bases unmatched: 18. There are 20 residues in the CDR3. Looked up from germline, CDR1 is MGHRA and CDR2 is YSYEKL. CDR3 bases: TGCGCCAGCAGCCAAGTAGGATCCCTAGGCTGGGGACAGGACAACTATGGCTACACCTTC. Residues: CASSQVGSLGWGQDNYGYTF.

V is TRBV4-2 and J is TRBJ1-5, with a weak D call TRBD1 (5 bases). From germline, CDR1 is LGHNA and CDR2 YNFKEQ. The V end was cut by 0 bases, the J end by 1 base, with 13 bases between. The CDR3 contains 17 residues. CDR3 in DNA: TGTGCCAGCAGCCAAGATAGCGGGGCTCGGAGCAATCAGCCCCAGCATTTT. Its protein is CASSQDSGARSNQPQHF.

The chain joins TRBV28 to TRBJ2-7; D is unresolved. The germline V gene encodes CDR1 MDHEN and CDR2 SYDVKM. The V end lost 3 bases, the J end lost 6 bases, and 9 bases lay between the germline ends. This CDR3 has 12 amino acids. The CDR3 loop reads CASSLSGSEQYF. The CDR3 DNA follows: TGTGCCAGCAGTTTGTCCGGTTCCGAGCAGTACTTC.

The V call is TRBV19, the J call TRBJ2-2, with a weak D call TRBD1 (5 bases). CDR1 LNHDA and CDR2 SQIVND come from the germline V gene (reference sequence). This CDR3 has 16 residues. V lost 10 bases and J lost 0, with 18 bases in between. The CDR3 DNA sequence: TGTGCCACCTCATACTACAGGAGCTCGAACACCGGGGAGCTGTTTTTT. Amino acids: CATSYYRSSNTGELFF.

This rearrangement joins TRBV30 to TRBJ1-3; a weak D match, TRBD1 (5 bases). The germline V and J ends were trimmed by 5 bases and 3 bases, with 8 bases remaining between them. CDR1 and CDR2 from the germline V gene are GTSNPN and SVGIG (reference sequence). There are 12 residues in the CDR3. This chain's CDR3 is CAWGANGNTIYF. DNA for the CDR3: TGTGCCTGGGGGGCTAATGGAAACACCATATATTTT. Full variable domain (missing parts from reference TRBV30 and TRBJ1-3): SQTIHQWPATLVQPVGSPLSLECTVEGTSNPNLYWYRQAAGRGLQLLFYSVGIGQISSEVPQNLSASRPQDRQFILSSKKLLLSDSGFYLCAWGANGNTIYFGEGSWLTVV.

V usage is TRBV5-1 and J usage is TRBJ2-2; 14 bases map to TRBD2. There are 17 residues in the CDR3. V gave up 4 bases and J gave up 4 bases; unmatched junction bases: 6. The germline gives CDR1 SGHRS, CDR2 YFSETQ. CDR3 in DNA: TGCGCCAGCAGCCAGGGACTAGCGGGAGATGGCACCGGGGAGCTGTTTTTT. This sequence encodes CASSQGLAGDGTGELFF.

V and J are TRBV7-2 and TRBJ2-3, with 12 positions matching TRBD2. This CDR3 is 17 amino acids long. Losses at the gene ends were 1 base for V and 5 bases for J; bases not matched to a gene: 7. In germline, CDR1 is SGHTA, CDR2 FQGNSA. The CDR3, as DNA: TGTGCCAGCAGCTTAGTATCTAGCGGGGGGGTGTTAGATACGCAGTATTTT. It translates to CASSLVSSGGVLDTQYF.

The chain joins TRBV19 to TRBJ2-7; 8 bases agree with TRBD2. V trimming: 5 bases; J trimming: 3 bases; junction bases outside the gene matches: 6. Germline CDR1 and CDR2: LNHDA and SQIVND (reference sequence). The CDR3 covers 14 residues. The CDR3 region is CASSVSGTSYEQYF. In DNA form, the CDR3 reads TGTGCCAGTAGTGTCTCCGGGACTAGCTACGAGCAGTACTTC.

The chain links TRBV2 to TRBJ2-3, with no clear D. The V gene lost 7 bases and the J gene lost 2 bases, with 19 bases spanning the gap. Germline lookup yields CDR1 SNHLY and CDR2 FYNNEI. This CDR3 is 16 amino acids long. The CDR3 nucleotides read TGTGCCAGCAAACGAGAGGTATCGACTGCCACAGATACGCAGTATTTT. The encoded protein is CASKREVSTATDTQYF.

This chain uses TRBV5-1 with TRBJ2-1, with D hard to call. The ends were cut back, 0 bases at V and 0 bases at J, with 4 bases in the middle. The germline gives CDR1 SGHRS, CDR2 YFSETQ. This CDR3 comprises 14 residues. The CDR3 bases are TGCGCCAGCAGCTTGGCTACCTCCTACAATGAGCAGTTCTTC. The encoded protein is CASSLATSYNEQFF.